This T cell receptor (beta chain) was observed in a study of radiotherapy plus CTLA-4 blockade in lung cancer. General observations from the study: Early clonal dynamics of blood T cells, together with interferon-beta, were reported as the best response predictor.

The CDR3 is 11 residues long. The germline V and J ends were trimmed by 4 bases and 5 bases, with 5 bases remaining between them. CDR1 is LNHDA and CDR2 is SQIVND in the germline V gene (reference sequence). Focal radiation plus CTLA-4 blockade with ipilimumab was given to patients with chemo-refractory metastatic non-small-cell lung cancer. The data were produced by immunoSEQ multiplex PCR, yet TCRdb's version contains in-frame clones alone and is incomplete. In the table there are 95,000 to 150,000 clones, just under 90% of which are singletons. As regards this clone: The antigen remains undetermined.

V is TRBV19 and J is TRBJ1-1; D is undetermined. The sequence derives from a human donor with non-small cell lung cancer that progressed on radiotherapy plus ipilimumab. The sequences come from peripheral blood, collected from a patient treated with radiotherapy plus ipilimumab. The CDR3 bases are TGTGCCAGTAGTACGGTAACTGAAGCTTTCTTT. Translation gives CASSTVTEAFF.